This T cell receptor beta chain emerged from a study of CD8+ T cells in alopecia areata. RNA extraction was followed by reverse transcription into cDNA, which acted as the sequencing template. Libraries were prepared by immunoSEQ multiplex PCR; TCRdb keeps only in-frame clonotypes and omits some of them. The data hold 89,000 or so clones, with approximately 50% observed a single time. Losses at the gene ends were 7 bases for V and 7 bases for J; bases not matched to a gene: 5. Germline CDR1 reads SQVTM; CDR2 reads ANQGSEA. The CDR3 has 14 residues. The rearrangement links TRBV29-1 to TRBJ2-1; 15 bases fit TRBD2. Sequenced input: NKG2D-high CD8+ T cells sorted from blood. This TCR came from a human donor with alopecia areata. In DNA, the CDR3 is TGCAGCGCACGGACTAGCGGGAGGGGGAATGAGCAGTTCTTC. Its protein is CSARTSGRGNEQFF.